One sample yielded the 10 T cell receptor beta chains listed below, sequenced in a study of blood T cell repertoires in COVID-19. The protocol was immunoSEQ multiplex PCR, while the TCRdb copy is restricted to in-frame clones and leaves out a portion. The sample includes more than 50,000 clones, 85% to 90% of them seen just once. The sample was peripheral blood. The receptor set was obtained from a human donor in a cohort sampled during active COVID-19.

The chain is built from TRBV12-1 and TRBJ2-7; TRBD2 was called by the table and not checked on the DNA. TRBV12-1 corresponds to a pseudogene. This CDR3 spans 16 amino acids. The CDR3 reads CASSFAIERIHYEQYF. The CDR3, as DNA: TGTGCCAGCAGCTTTGCGATTGAGAGGATTCACTACGAGCAGTACTTC.

The CDR3 loop is CASSNSPGGTNTGELFF. In DNA, the CDR3 is TGTGCCAGCAGTAACAGTCCCGGGGGGACGAACACCGGGGAGCTGTTTTTT. V is TRBV6-2 or TRBV6-3 and J is TRBJ2-2; 7 bases are a match to TRBD2. V dropped 5 bases and J dropped 0; count of bases not matched to a gene: 9. The germline CDR1 and CDR2 sequences are MNHEY and SVGEGT. This CDR3 comprises 17 residues.

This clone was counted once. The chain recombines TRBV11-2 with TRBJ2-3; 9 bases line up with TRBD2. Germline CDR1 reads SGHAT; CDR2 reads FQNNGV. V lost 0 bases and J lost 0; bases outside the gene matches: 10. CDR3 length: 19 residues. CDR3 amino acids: CASSLDPDLAGPSTDTQYF. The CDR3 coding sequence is TGTGCCAGCAGCTTAGATCCGGATCTAGCGGGACCTAGCACAGATACGCAGTATTTT.

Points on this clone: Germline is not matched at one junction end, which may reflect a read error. The CDR3 DNA reads as TGTGCCTCACCTGGAGATGCGCAGTATTTT. Its protein is CASPGDAQYF. The V call is TRBV7-3, the J call TRBJ2-3; D is unclear. From germline, CDR1 is SGHTA and CDR2 FQGTGA. The CDR3 spans 10 residues.

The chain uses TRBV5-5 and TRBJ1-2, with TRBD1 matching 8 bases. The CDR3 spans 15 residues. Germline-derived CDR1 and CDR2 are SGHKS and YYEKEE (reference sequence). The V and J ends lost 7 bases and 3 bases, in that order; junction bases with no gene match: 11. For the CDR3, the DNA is TGTGCCAGCTCTCTCCCCAGGGGGCGAGACTATGGCTACACCTTC. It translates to CASSLPRGRDYGYTF.

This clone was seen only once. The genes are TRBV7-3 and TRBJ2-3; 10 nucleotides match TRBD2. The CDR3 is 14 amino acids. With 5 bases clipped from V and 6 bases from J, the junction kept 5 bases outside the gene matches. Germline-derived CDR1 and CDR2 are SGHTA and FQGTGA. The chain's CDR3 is CASSLSGGPDTQYF. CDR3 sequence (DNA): TGTGCCAGCAGCCTTAGCGGGGGGCCTGATACGCAGTATTTT.

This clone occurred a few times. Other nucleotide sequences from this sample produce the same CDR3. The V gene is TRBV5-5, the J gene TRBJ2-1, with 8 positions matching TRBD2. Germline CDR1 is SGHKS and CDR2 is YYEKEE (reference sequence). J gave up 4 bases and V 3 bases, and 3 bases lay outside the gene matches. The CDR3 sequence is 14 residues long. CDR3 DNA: TGTGCCAGCAGCTCCCGACTAGCGTACAATGAGCAGTTCTTC. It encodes CASSSRLAYNEQFF.

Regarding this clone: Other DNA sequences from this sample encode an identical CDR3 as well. The CDR3 region has the DNA TGCGCCAGCAGCCGCGCCCTAAGGGGGCAGACCTACGAGCAGTACTTC. This encodes CASSRALRGQTYEQYF. V usage is TRBV4-3 and J usage is TRBJ2-7, with TRBD1 matching over 7 bases. The V gene's germline CDR1 is LGHNA and CDR2 YSLEER. This CDR3 has 16 residues. V dropped 4 bases and J dropped 2; count of bases not matched to a gene: 11.

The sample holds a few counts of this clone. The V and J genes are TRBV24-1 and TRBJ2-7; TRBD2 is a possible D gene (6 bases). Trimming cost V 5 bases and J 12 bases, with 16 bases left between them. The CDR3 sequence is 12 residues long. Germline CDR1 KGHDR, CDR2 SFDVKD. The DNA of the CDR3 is TGTGCCACCAGTGGACTAGAAGGGTCAGGGTACTTC. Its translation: CATSGLEGSGYF.

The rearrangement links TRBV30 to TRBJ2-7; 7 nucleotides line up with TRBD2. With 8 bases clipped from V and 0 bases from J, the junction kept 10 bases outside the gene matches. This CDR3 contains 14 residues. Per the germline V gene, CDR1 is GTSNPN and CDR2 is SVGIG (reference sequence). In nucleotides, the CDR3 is TGTGCCCTGGGGGGGACTTTAAACTCCTACGAGCAGTACTTC. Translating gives CALGGTLNSYEQYF. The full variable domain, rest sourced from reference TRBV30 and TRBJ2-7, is SQTIHQWPATLVQPVGSPLSLECTVEGTSNPNLYWYRQAAGRGLQLLFYSVGIGQISSEVPQNLSASRPQDRQFILSSKKLLLSDSGFYLCALGGTLNSYEQYFGPGTRLTVT.